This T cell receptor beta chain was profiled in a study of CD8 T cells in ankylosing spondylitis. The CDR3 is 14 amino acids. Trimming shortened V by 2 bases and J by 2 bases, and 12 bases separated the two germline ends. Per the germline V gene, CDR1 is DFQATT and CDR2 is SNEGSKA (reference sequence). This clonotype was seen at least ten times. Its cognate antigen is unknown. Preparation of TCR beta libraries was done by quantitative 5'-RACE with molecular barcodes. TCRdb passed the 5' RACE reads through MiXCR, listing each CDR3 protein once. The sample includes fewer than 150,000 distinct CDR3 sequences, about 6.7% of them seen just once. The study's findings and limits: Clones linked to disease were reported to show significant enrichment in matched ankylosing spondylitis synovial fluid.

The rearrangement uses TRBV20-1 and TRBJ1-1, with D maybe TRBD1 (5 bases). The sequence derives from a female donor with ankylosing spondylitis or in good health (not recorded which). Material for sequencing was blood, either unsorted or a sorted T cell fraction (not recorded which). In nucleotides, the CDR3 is TGCAGTGCTAGATCCGGCAGGGCTAACACTGAAGCTTTCTTT. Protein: CSARSGRANTEAFF.